Shown below are 7 T cell receptor beta chains from a single sample sequenced in a study of a mutant IDH1 vaccine in newly diagnosed glioma. As to time point: week 47, end of study. Vaccine doses each comprised 300 ug of mutant IDH1 20-mer peptide, with topical imiquimod. Their recognized antigens are unknown. TCRdb keeps only in-frame clones here, not all; method: immunoSEQ multiplex PCR. This table holds around 60,000 clones, 83% found once. This sample comprised PBMCs, obtained from a glioma patient whose treatment included an IDH1 peptide vaccine. Receptors originate from a man aged 25 to 45 with glioma.

This clone was detected only a few times. The rearrangement links TRBV30 to TRBJ1-1; 10 bases line up with TRBD1. After removal of 0 bases from V and 8 bases from J, the junction contained 6 bases not matched to a gene. This CDR3 is 14 amino acids long. CDR1 and CDR2 (germline): GTSNPN, SVGIG (reference sequence). CDR3: CAWSVGTGAVEAFF. CDR3 DNA sequence: TGTGCCTGGAGTGTAGGGACAGGGGCCGTCGAAGCTTTCTTT.

The chain carries TRBV5-1 and TRBJ2-3, with TRBD1 matching over 10 bases. Germline lookup yields CDR1 SGHRS and CDR2 YFSETQ. Losses at the gene ends were 4 bases for V and 5 bases for J; bases not matched to a gene: 4. The CDR3 is made up of 14 amino acids. CDR3 sequence reads: CASSVTGGEDTQYF. DNA of the CDR3: TGCGCCAGCAGCGTGACAGGGGGCGAAGATACGCAGTATTTT.

The V and J genes are TRBV7-9 and TRBJ2-7; D is perhaps TRBD1 (5 bases). Germline CDR1 is SEHNR and CDR2 is FQNEAQ (reference sequence). The CDR3 runs to 13 residues. The germline V and J ends were trimmed by 6 bases and 2 bases, with 11 bases remaining between them. CDR3 nucleotides: TGTGCCAGCAGTAAGGGGAATACCTACGAGCAGTACTTC. Protein product: CASSKGNTYEQYF.

The gene calls are TRBV6-5 and TRBJ2-5; a possible D gene is TRBD1 (5 bases). Trimming removed 4 bases from V and 5 bases from J, with 17 bases in between. The V gene's germline CDR1 is MNHEY and CDR2 SVGAGI. The CDR3 is 15 residues long. CDR3 DNA sequence: TGTGCCAGCAGTTCTCAGGGTTTTCAACGCGAGACCCAGTACTTC. Translating gives CASSSQGFQRETQYF.

The rearrangement joins TRBV5-4 to TRBJ2-6; the match to TRBD1 covers 7 bases. The CDR3 is 16 amino acids. J was trimmed by 4 bases and V by 1 base; bases with no gene match: 5. Germline V gene data show CDR1 as SGHNT and CDR2 as YYREEE (reference sequence). The CDR3 coding sequence is TGTGCCAGCAGCTTGCGAGGGGGCGCGGGGGCCAACGTCCTGACTTTC. Protein: CASSLRGGAGANVLTF. Variable domain in full (rest from reference TRBV5-4 and TRBJ2-6): ETGVTQSPTHLIKTRGQQVTLRCSSQSGHNTVSWYQQALGQGPQFIFQYYREEENGRGNFPPRFSGLQFPNYSSELNVNALELDDSALYLCASSLRGGAGANVLTFGAGSRLTVL.

The chain joins TRBV5-1 to TRBJ2-1; 10 nucleotides align to TRBD1. Germline CDR1 is SGHRS and CDR2 is YFSETQ. The CDR3 has 16 amino acids. V shed 3 bases, J shed 7 bases, and the junction held 10 bases outside the gene matches. The CDR3 nucleotides are TGCGCCAGCAGCTCCCTGACAGGGGGCTCGGGGAATGAGCAGTTCTTC. Encoded protein: CASSSLTGGSGNEQFF.

In this sample, this clone turned up once. V is TRBV12-5 and J is TRBJ2-1; 9 nucleotides line up with TRBD1. Trimming removed 6 bases from V and 9 bases from J; junction bases left unmatched: 12. The CDR3 runs to 15 residues. CDR1 is LGHNT and CDR2 is FRNRAP in the germline V gene. The CDR3 bases are TGTGCTAGTGGCCTTGGACAGGGGTCTTCGGGTGAGCAGTTCTTC. It encodes CASGLGQGSSGEQFF.